Following are 19 T cell receptor beta chains from one sample sequenced in a study of early T cells in non-severe SARS-CoV-2 infection. MiXCR was run by TCRdb on the 5' RACE reads, yielding one entry per CDR3 protein. The table has around 84,000 distinct CDR3 sequences, 10% seen once. Material: whole blood, obtained at baseline. These receptors were taken from an adult who was a healthcare worker with PCR-confirmed SARS-CoV-2 infection or an uninfected control (not recorded which).

This clonotype has a handful of counts. CDR3 DNA: TGTGCCATCAGTGAGTCCGGGAACCACTACGAGCAGTACTTC. It yields the protein CAISESGNHYEQYF. J is TRBJ2-7 and V is TRBV10-3; perhaps TRBD2 as D (5 bases). Per the germline V gene, CDR1 is ENHRY and CDR2 is SYGVKD. This CDR3 has 14 amino acids. The ends were cut back, 0 bases at V and 3 bases at J, with 9 bases in the middle.

This chain connects TRBV5-1 to TRBJ2-2; possible D gene TRBD1, 6 bases. V lost 2 bases and J lost 0, with 8 bases in between. The CDR3 extends over 15 amino acids. The germline CDR1 and CDR2 sequences are SGHRS and YFSETQ. CDR3 residues: CASSLQGTNTGELFF. Written as DNA, the CDR3 is TGCGCCAGCAGCTTACAGGGCACGAACACCGGGGAGCTGTTTTTT.

This clonotype was observed many times. One junction end disagrees with the germline gene, perhaps due to a read error. The chain couples TRBV27 to TRBJ2-1; either TRBD1 or TRBD2 may fit D (5 bases each). This CDR3 contains 12 residues. Looked up from germline, CDR1 is MNHEY and CDR2 is SMNVEV (reference sequence). The CDR3 sequence is CASGLRGEGSYF. CDR3 DNA sequence: TGTGCCAGCGGCCTTAGGGGAGAGGGTTCGTACTTC.

This clonotype was seen more than once but under ten times. The chain employs TRBV28 and TRBJ2-4; 12 bases are shared with TRBD2. The CDR3 sequence is 16 residues long. Per germline, CDR1 MDHEN and CDR2 SYDVKM. V dropped 4 bases and J dropped 6; count of bases not matched to a gene: 7. This chain's CDR3 is CASSSQTSGSRNIQYF. Written as DNA, the CDR3 is TGTGCCAGCAGTTCACAGACTAGCGGGAGCAGAAACATTCAGTACTTC.

The chain uses TRBV27 and TRBJ2-7, with 10 bases aligning to TRBD2. V shed 5 bases and J 0 bases; nucleotides not matched to a gene: 7. Per the germline V gene, CDR1 is MNHEY and CDR2 is SMNVEV (reference sequence). This CDR3 is 16 amino acids long. CDR3 residues: CASSLSPSGGSYEQYF. CDR3 DNA: TGTGCCAGCAGTCTCTCCCCTAGCGGGGGCTCCTACGAGCAGTACTTC.

This clonotype was counted between two and nine times. The chain combines TRBV3-1 with TRBJ2-7; D is undetermined. The V and J ends lost 5 bases and 0 bases respectively, with 14 bases between them. The CDR3 sequence is 15 residues long. CDR1 LGHDT and CDR2 YNNKEL come from the germline V gene (reference sequence). CDR3 loop: CASSASASSSYEQYF. Written as DNA, the CDR3 is TGTGCCAGCAGCGCCAGTGCCTCCAGCTCCTACGAGCAGTACTTC.

This clonotype was observed a handful of times. The CDR3 sequence: CASSLLDGRAKNIQYF. CDR3 sequence (DNA): TGTGCCAGCAGCTTACTCGATGGGCGAGCCAAAAACATTCAGTACTTC. The chain is built from TRBV7-2 and TRBJ2-4, with D unresolved. CDR3 length equals 16 residues. Germline CDR1 SGHTA, CDR2 FQGNSA. Between the trimmed V and J ends, which lost 2 bases and 0 bases, there was a span of 11 bases.

V is TRBV14 and J is TRBJ2-1; possible D gene TRBD2, 6 bases. V dropped 0 bases and J dropped 3 bases, with 21 bases sitting between them. The CDR3 runs 19 residues. From germline, CDR1 is SGHDN and CDR2 FVKESK. For the CDR3, the DNA is TGTGCCAGCAGCCAAGATAGCGTTGGCTGGGACTCATACTACAATGAGCAGTTCTTC. It translates to CASSQDSVGWDSYYNEQFF.

A few counts support this clonotype. The chain links TRBV12-3 or TRBV12-4 to TRBJ2-2; 7 bases are a match to TRBD1. The CDR3 is 16 amino acids. V was clipped by 6 bases and J by 2 bases; unmatched bases: 9. The CDR3 reads CASRNRGTINTGELFF. The CDR3, as DNA: TGTGCCAGCAGAAACAGGGGTACTATCAACACCGGGGAGCTGTTTTTT.

V and J are TRBV20-1 and TRBJ2-3, with D maybe TRBD2 (5 bases). CDR3 length equals 16 residues. CDR1 is DFQATT and CDR2 is SNEGSKA in the germline V gene (reference sequence). V was clipped by 3 bases and J by 2 bases, with 18 bases between them. CDR3 DNA: TGCAGTGCTAGTCTTCGCCTAGCCGAAAACACAGATACGCAGTATTTT. Its protein is CSASLRLAENTDTQYF.

This clonotype was observed a handful of times. CDR3 loop: CASSSGTHRVQPQHF. As DNA, the CDR3 is TGTGCCAGCAGCTCCGGGACACATAGAGTACAGCCCCAGCATTTT. V is TRBV6-2 or TRBV6-3 and J is TRBJ1-5; a weak D match, TRBD1 (6 bases). This CDR3 has 15 amino acids. Germline lookup yields CDR1 MNHEY and CDR2 SVGEGT. Trimming stripped 6 bases from V and 7 bases from J, with 19 bases between.

The chain employs TRBV3-1 and TRBJ2-4; D may be TRBD2 (5 bases). Germline loops: CDR1 LGHDT, CDR2 YNNKEL (reference sequence). The length of the CDR3 is 16 residues. Deletions cut 0 bases from V and 6 bases from J, with 15 bases between. The CDR3 region has the DNA TGTGCCAGCAGCCAAGATCGAAGGCGGGTGGGAAACATTCAGTACTTC. Its protein product is CASSQDRRRVGNIQYF.

This clonotype was recorded at least ten times. The rearrangement joins TRBV20-1 to TRBJ1-5; the D is unclear. The CDR3 runs 13 residues. The V end was cut by 6 bases, the J end by 2 bases, with 11 bases between. The germline V gene encodes CDR1 DFQATT and CDR2 SNEGSKA (reference sequence). The CDR3 protein is CSARNLGNQPQHF. The CDR3 region has the DNA TGCAGTGCAAGGAATTTGGGCAATCAGCCCCAGCATTTT.

The chain carries TRBV12-3 or TRBV12-4 and TRBJ1-3; D is undetermined. CDR3 size: 15 residues. The V and J ends lost 2 bases and 2 bases respectively, with 10 bases between them. CDR3 residues: CASSLHGSPGNTIYF. CDR3 nucleotides: TGTGCCAGCAGTTTACATGGGTCTCCTGGAAACACCATATATTTT.

This clonotype was recorded a few times. V usage is TRBV18 and J usage is TRBJ1-3; 7 nucleotides align to TRBD1. The junction had 5 bases not matched to a gene; V was cut back by 4 bases and J by 5 bases. CDR1 and CDR2 (germline): KGHSH, LQKENI. This CDR3 contains 14 residues. CDR3 nucleotide sequence: TGTGCCAGCTCACAGGGACAGATTCGAAACACCATATATTTT. This sequence encodes CASSQGQIRNTIYF.

This clonotype has at least ten counts. V gene TRBV4-1 combines with J gene TRBJ2-3, with D unresolved. This CDR3 spans 15 amino acids. Trimming shortened V by 2 bases and J by 3 bases, and 12 bases separated the two germline ends. CDR1 MGHRA and CDR2 YSYEKL come from the germline V gene. CDR3 residues: CASSQFSSQTDTQYF. The CDR3 DNA follows: TGCGCCAGCAGCCAATTTAGTAGTCAAACAGATACGCAGTATTTT.

Only a few counts were recorded for this clonotype. In nucleotides, the CDR3 is TGTGCCAGCAGTTTAGTCGGGACAGGGGGGGATACGCAGTATTTT. Its protein product is CASSLVGTGGDTQYF. V is TRBV28 and J is TRBJ2-3, with 11 bases lining up with TRBD1. Germline CDR1 and CDR2: MDHEN and SYDVKM. V shed 2 bases, J shed 6 bases, and the junction held 4 bases outside the gene matches. The CDR3 has 15 amino acids.

V usage is TRBV7-2 and J usage is TRBJ1-6; TRBD1 might be the D (5 bases). This CDR3 region has 14 residues. The germline CDR1 and CDR2 sequences are SGHTA and FQGNSA. Trimming pared 4 bases from V and 7 bases from J, leaving 11 bases between. The CDR3 nucleotides read TGTGCCAGCAGCTCCAGGGTGGGGAATTCACCCCTCCACTTT. It yields the protein CASSSRVGNSPLHF.

V is TRBV7-2 and J is TRBJ2-7, with 11 bases lining up with TRBD2. The CDR3 length is 15 residues. Germline V gene lookup returns CDR1 SGHTA and CDR2 FQGNSA. J lost 7 bases, V lost 2 bases, and 7 bases had no gene match. The CDR3 sequence: CASSLLVAGGREQYF. CDR3 nucleotides: TGTGCCAGCAGCTTATTAGTAGCGGGAGGGCGTGAGCAGTACTTC.